The source of this T cell receptor (beta chain) is a study of shared clonotypes between healthy human individuals. Study results and caveats: Between four donors, naive CD4 clonotypes were shared at a level of approximately 5%.

To note about this clone: The antigen is unknown.

The protocol was immunoSEQ multiplex PCR, while the TCRdb copy is restricted to in-frame clones and leaves out a portion. The sample shows under 2.5 million clones, under 95% of them seen only once. The CDR3 spans 13 residues. Germline CDR1 reads MDHEN; CDR2 reads SYDVKM. Trimming pared 5 bases from V and 3 bases from J, leaving 8 bases between. The V and J genes are TRBV28 and TRBJ1-3; D unclear. Sequencing input: naive CD4+ T cells from PBMCs. As for subset: CD45RA+ positively selected. The TCR originated in a man aged 18 to 29 in good health. Some clones in this sample may be carry-over from other donors' samples. CDR3 DNA sequence: TGTGCCAGCAGTGAGGGCAGTGGAAACACCATATATTTT. This sequence encodes CASSEGSGNTIYF.